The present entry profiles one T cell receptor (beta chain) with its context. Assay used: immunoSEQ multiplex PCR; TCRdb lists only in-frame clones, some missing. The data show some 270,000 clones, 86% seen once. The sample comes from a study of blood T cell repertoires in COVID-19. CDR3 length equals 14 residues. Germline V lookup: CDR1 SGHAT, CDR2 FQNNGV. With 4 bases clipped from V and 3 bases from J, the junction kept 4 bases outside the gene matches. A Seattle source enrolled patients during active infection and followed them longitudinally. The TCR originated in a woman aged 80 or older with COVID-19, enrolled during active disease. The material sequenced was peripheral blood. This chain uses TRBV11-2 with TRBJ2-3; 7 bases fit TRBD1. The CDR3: CASSYGQVTDTQYF. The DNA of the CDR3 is TGTGCCAGCAGCTATGGACAGGTAACAGATACGCAGTATTTT.